This T cell receptor beta chain is drawn from a study of TIL therapy for anti-PD-1-resistant metastatic lung cancer. Whole-study context: Tumors had a median PD-L1 proportion score of roughly 5.7%.

The CDR3 runs to 14 residues. Trimming cost V 2 bases and J 4 bases, with 9 bases left between them. Germline values: CDR1 WSHSY, CDR2 SAAADI. The libraries were made with immunoSEQ v3. Each library reached some 2.1 million read pairs, or roughly 4.5-6.5 million at deep level. This table comes from immunoSEQ multiplex PCR, and its TCRdb copy is limited to in-frame clones, with some not included. The sample gives approximately 60,000 clones, 73% of which show up once; about 2% is in the top ten. The time point denotes: pre-treatment sample, taken before nivolumab and TIL therapy. The clonotype originates from a person aged 25 to 80 with non-small cell lung cancer. Source: blood, taken at baseline. The chain recombines TRBV10-2 with TRBJ1-5; weak D call: TRBD1 (5 bases). CDR3 sequence: CASSEGGANQPQHF. CDR3 DNA: TGCGCCAGCAGTGAGGGGGGAGCAAATCAGCCCCAGCATTTT.